These T cell receptor beta chains were read from a single sample in a study of blood T cell repertoires in COVID-19. Using immunoSEQ multiplex PCR, the repertoire was profiled, and TCRdb retains in-frame clones only, with some absent. The sample shows around 230,000 clones, less than 90% of them seen only once. The sample consisted of peripheral blood. All receptors derive from a man aged 35 to 55 with acute or convalescent COVID-19. The CDR3 runs from the conserved cysteine through the conserved F or W. D genes are given only for firm matches. Some rows have no size entry. The others give once, few or many, or a class for an expanded clone.

j_call,d_call,clone_size,v_call,cdr3_nt,cdr3_aa
TRBJ2-7,.,once,TRBV9,TGTGCCAGCAGCGCCTCAGGGTTAACCTACGAGCAGTACTTC,CASSASGLTYEQYF
TRBJ2-1,TRBD1,.,TRBV24-1,TGTGCCACCAGTGATGCACAGGGGTTCGACAATGAGCAGTTCTTC,CATSDAQGFDNEQFF
TRBJ2-5,.,.,TRBV7-2,TGTGCCAGCAGCTTAGTCACAGCGGGCCGTGCCCAGTACTTC,CASSLVTAGRAQYF
TRBJ2-7,TRBD2,.,TRBV3-1/TRBV3-2,TGTGCCAGCAGCCAGGAACAAGCGGGACTAGCGAGGGAAGTCGAGCAGTACTTC,CASSQEQAGLAREVEQYF
TRBJ2-3,.,.,TRBV24-1,TGTGCCACCAGTGACGACAGGTATACAGATACGCAGTATTTT,CATSDDRYTDTQYF
TRBJ2-3,.,.,TRBV6-2/TRBV6-3,TGTGCCAGCAGTTACTCGAGAATGACAGATACGCAGTATTTT,CASSYSRMTDTQYF
TRBJ1-1,TRBD1,.,TRBV6-2/TRBV6-3,TGTGCCAGCAGTTACTCGAGTGGGACAGGGGCTACTGAAGCTTTCTTT,CASSYSSGTGATEAFF
TRBJ2-2,TRBD2,.,TRBV29-1,TGCAGCGCTGGGCCAACAGCGGGAGATAACACCGGGGAGCTGTTTTTT,CSAGPTAGDNTGELFF
TRBJ2-1,TRBD2,.,TRBV7-2,TGTGCCAGCAGCCTCGGGACGGCGGGGGGCCGTCTATTTTACAATGAGCAGTTCTTC,CASSLGTAGGRLFYNEQFF
TRBJ2-5,TRBD2,.,TRBV19,TGTGCCAGTAGCCTCCGGGGGGGCCCGGGAGAGACCCAGTACTTC,CASSLRGGPGETQYF
TRBJ2-2,.,.,TRBV6-5,TGTGCCAGCGGTCGGACAGCTAACACCGGGGAGCTGTTTTTT,CASGRTANTGELFF
TRBJ1-6,TRBD1,.,TRBV2,TGTGCCAGCAGCGAGGACCTCCTTTTTGGGACAGGGGCAAATTCACCCCTCCACTTT,CASSEDLLFGTGANSPLHF
TRBJ1-4,.,.,TRBV27,TGTGCCAGCAGGTCCGTCGCAACTAATGAAAAACTGTTTTTT,CASRSVATNEKLFF
TRBJ2-1,.,.,TRBV21-1,TGTGCGTGTCCGCTAGCGGGAAATTACAATGAGCAGTTCTTC,CACPLAGNYNEQFF
TRBJ2-1,TRBD2,.,TRBV5-1,TGCGCCAGCAGCTTGGCCGCTAGCGGGGGGGCTCAGTTCTTC,CASSLAASGGAQFF
TRBJ2-7,.,.,TRBV21-1,TGTGCCAGCAGCACAAAGGGGGACGGGTACGAGCAGTACTTC,CASSTKGDGYEQYF
TRBJ2-7,TRBD1,.,TRBV6-2/TRBV6-3,TGTGCCAGCAGTCACGGACAGGGGTACGTCGAGCAGTACTTC,CASSHGQGYVEQYF
TRBJ2-7,.,.,TRBV6-5,TGTGCCAGCAGTTACTCTGGAACAGGGTGGGGGGAGCAGTACTTC,CASSYSGTGWGEQYF
TRBJ2-1,TRBD2,.,TRBV19,TGTGCCAGTAGTATGGTCCGTAGCGGGAGAGGGACCTACAATGAGCAGTTCTTC,CASSMVRSGRGTYNEQFF
TRBJ2-5,TRBD1,.,TRBV6-5,TGTGCCAGCAGGACAGGGAAAGAGACCCAGTACTTC,CASRTGKETQYF
TRBJ1-2,.,.,TRBV30,TGTGCCTGGGACAGGCGCCCCAACTATGGCTACACCTTC,CAWDRRPNYGYTF
TRBJ2-1,TRBD2,.,TRBV9,TGTGCCAGCAGCGTAGTGGGACTAGCTAAAGACAATGAGCAGTTCTTC,CASSVVGLAKDNEQFF
TRBJ2-3,TRBD2,.,TRBV29-1,TGCAGCGTTTTGTGGCGGGAGTTAGATACGCAGTATTTT,CSVLWRELDTQYF
TRBJ1-3,.,few,TRBV28,TGTGCCAGCAGCCGGCGGGGGGGAGGAAACACCATATATTTT,CASSRRGGGNTIYF
TRBJ1-5,.,.,TRBV5-5,TGTGCCAGCAGCTACGGGGAGATTAATCAGCCCCAGCATTTT,CASSYGEINQPQHF
TRBJ1-2,.,.,TRBV7-9,TGTGCCAGCAGCTTGGGGGGACGCTATGGCTACACCTTC,CASSLGGRYGYTF
TRBJ1-5,TRBD1,.,TRBV7-9,TGTGCCAGCAGCTCGCGACAGGGGTCCCACGGCGATCAGCCCCAGCATTTT,CASSSRQGSHGDQPQHF
TRBJ2-5,TRBD1,.,TRBV7-8,TGTGCCAGCAGCGCCCAGAAAGACAGGGGGGAGACCCAGTACTTC,CASSAQKDRGETQYF
TRBJ1-5,.,.,TRBV28,TGTGCCAGCAGTTGGGGGGGCAATCAGCCCCAGCATTTT,CASSWGGNQPQHF
TRBJ2-1,TRBD2,.,TRBV2,TGTGCCAGCAGAGCGGCGGGGGGCGCCTACAATGAGCAGTTCTTC,CASRAAGGAYNEQFF
TRBJ2-5,TRBD2,.,TRBV3-1/TRBV3-2,TGTGCCAGCAGCCAAGAAATGTCGAGCGGGAGACCCCTGGGGACCCAGTACTTC,CASSQEMSSGRPLGTQYF
TRBJ1-4,.,.,TRBV4-1,TGCGCCAGCAGCCAAGTCGGCGGCAGCCTTAATGAAAAACTGTTTTTT,CASSQVGGSLNEKLFF
TRBJ2-7,.,.,TRBV6-5,TGTGCCAGCAGTTACTCGATCGGAGCCTACGAGCAGTACTTC,CASSYSIGAYEQYF
TRBJ1-1,.,.,TRBV28,TGTGCCAGCAGTTTTGCGACAGGACCTATGAACACTGAAGCTTTCTTT,CASSFATGPMNTEAFF
TRBJ2-5,.,.,TRBV6-6,TGTGCCAGCAGTTACTCGAAAGAAGCGGGAGAGACCCAGTACTTC,CASSYSKEAGETQYF
TRBJ2-3,TRBD2,.,TRBV7-8,TGTGCCAGCAGCTCGCTAGCGGGGGTGAGCACAGATACGCAGTATTTT,CASSSLAGVSTDTQYF
TRBJ1-2,.,.,TRBV7-3,TGTGCCAGCAGCTTAACCCTGGACAGCAAGCATGGCTACACCTTC,CASSLTLDSKHGYTF
TRBJ1-2,.,.,TRBV28,TGTGCCAGCAGAGAAAGAGGGAATAACTATGGCTACACCTTC,CASRERGNNYGYTF
TRBJ1-1,TRBD1,.,TRBV4-3,TGCGCCAGCAGCCAAGACCGGGACAGGGGGCTCACACCTGTAGCTTTCTTT,CASSQDRDRGLTPVAFF
TRBJ2-7,.,.,TRBV7-2,TGTGCCAGCAGCTTAGCGGGTGGGGGCCCGGCCTACGAGCAGTACTTC,CASSLAGGGPAYEQYF
TRBJ2-5,.,.,TRBV5-6,TGTGCCAGCAGCTTAACGGGGGAAGGGACCCAGTACTTC,CASSLTGEGTQYF
TRBJ1-6,TRBD1,.,TRBV10-3,TGTGCCATCAGTGAAACTAGGACAGGCAATTCACCCCTCCACTTT,CAISETRTGNSPLHF
TRBJ1-4,TRBD1,once,TRBV20-1,TGCAGTGCTAGTAGCCGACAGGGGGATGAAAAACTGTTTTTT,CSASSRQGDEKLFF
TRBJ2-3,TRBD1,.,TRBV6-6,TGTGCCAGCATCGGACAGGGGGCCACAGATACGCAGTATTTT,CASIGQGATDTQYF
TRBJ2-7,.,once,TRBV6-2/TRBV6-3,TGTGCCAGCAGTTACTCGACAGTGAATCCCTACGAGCAGTACTTC,CASSYSTVNPYEQYF
TRBJ1-6,TRBD1,.,TRBV14,TGTGCCAGCAGCCCAGGGGGCAGGGCCTTGGATTCACCCCTCCACTTT,CASSPGGRALDSPLHF
TRBJ2-7,TRBD2,.,TRBV7-3,TGTGCCAGCAGCTTACGTTCGGGACTAGCGGGAGCGGGGGCCGAGCAGTACTTC,CASSLRSGLAGAGAEQYF
TRBJ2-2,.,few,TRBV6-6,TGTGCCAGCAGTGAGACCAGGGTGGGCAATCGGGAGCTGTTTTTT,CASSETRVGNRELFF
TRBJ1-2,.,.,TRBV7-9,TGTGCCGGCGGGGGGAACTATGGCTACACCTTC,CAGGGNYGYTF
TRBJ1-1,TRBD1,.,TRBV4-3,TGCGCCAGCAGCCAAGTTGGCAGGGGGTATACTGAAGCTTTCTTT,CASSQVGRGYTEAFF
TRBJ2-2,.,.,TRBV19,TGTGCCACCCGGGGGATTGGGAACACCGGGGAGCTGTTTTTT,CATRGIGNTGELFF
TRBJ1-3,TRBD1,.,TRBV19,TGTGCCAGTAGTATCGGGGGATACAGGGGAGCTCCTGGAAACACCATATATTTT,CASSIGGYRGAPGNTIYF
TRBJ1-2,.,.,TRBV6-5,TGTGCCAGCAGCCTAGGAGTGAACTATGGCTACACCTTC,CASSLGVNYGYTF
TRBJ2-5,TRBD2,.,TRBV15,TGTGCCACCAGCAAGCGGGGGGGGTCCGAGGCCCAGTACTTC,CATSKRGGSEAQYF
TRBJ2-3,TRBD1,.,TRBV3-1/TRBV3-2,TGTGCCAGCAGCCCTACGGGACAGGGGATAGCAGATACGCAGTATTTT,CASSPTGQGIADTQYF
TRBJ2-2,.,few,TRBV5-6,TGTGCCAGCAGCTTGGGGGGAGCCGGGGAGCTGTTTTTT,CASSLGGAGELFF